Listed here are 2 T cell receptor beta chains from one sample, sequenced in a study of breast tumors, draining lymph nodes, adjacent tissues. From the multiplex PCR reads, TCRdb called clonotypes with MiXCR, one entry per CDR3 protein. Among around 13,000 distinct CDR3 sequences listed, 45% to 50% were seen once. The sample taken for sequencing was tumor-adjacent breast tissue. These receptors were collected from a female donor with breast cancer. Some clones in this sample may be carry-over from other donors' samples.

This clonotype was seen at least ten times. The J gene is TRBJ1-2, the V gene TRBV6-6, with 8 positions matching TRBD1. The CDR3 consists of 11 residues. V was clipped by 5 bases and J by 13 bases; unmatched bases: 6. CDR1 is MNHNY and CDR2 is SVGAGI in the germline V gene (reference sequence). The DNA for the CDR3 is TGTGCCAGCAGTGGGCAGGGGGCTTTCACCTTC. Its protein is CASSGQGAFTF.

A remark on this clonotype: With a much larger clone just one base away, this may be a read error. The chain uses TRBV15 and TRBJ2-1; maybe TRBD2 (7 bases). The germline V gene has CDR1 LNHNV and CDR2 YYDKDF (reference sequence). There are 16 residues in the CDR3. Trimming took off 0 bases at V and 7 bases at J, with 16 bases between the two ends. In nucleotides, the CDR3 is TGTGCCACCAGCAGAGATGTAGTGGGGGGGCGGAATGAGCAGTTCTTC. Amino acids: CATSRDVVGGRNEQFF.